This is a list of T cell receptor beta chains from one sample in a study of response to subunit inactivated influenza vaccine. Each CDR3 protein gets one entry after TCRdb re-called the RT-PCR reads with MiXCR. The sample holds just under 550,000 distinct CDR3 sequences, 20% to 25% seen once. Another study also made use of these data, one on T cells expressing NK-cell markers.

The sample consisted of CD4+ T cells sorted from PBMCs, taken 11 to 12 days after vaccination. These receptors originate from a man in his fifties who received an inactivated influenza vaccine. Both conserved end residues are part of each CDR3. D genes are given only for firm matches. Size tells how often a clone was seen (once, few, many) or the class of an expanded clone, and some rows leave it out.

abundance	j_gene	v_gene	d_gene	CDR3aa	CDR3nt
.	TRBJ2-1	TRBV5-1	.	CASSLLSQGAYNEQFF	TGCGCCAGCAGCTTACTCTCCCAGGGAGCTTACAATGAGCAGTTCTTC
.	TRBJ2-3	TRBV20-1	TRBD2	CSARPSSGTDTQYF	TGCAGTGCTAGACCATCTAGCGGTACAGATACGCAGTATTTT
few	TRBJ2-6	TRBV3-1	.	CASSLIDISSSSGANVLTF	TGTGCCAGCAGCTTAATAGACATAAGTTCTAGCTCTGGGGCCAACGTCCTGACTTTC
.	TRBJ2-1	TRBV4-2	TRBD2	CASSQDPTSDEQFF	TGTGCCAGCAGCCAAGACCCTACTAGCGACGAGCAGTTCTTC
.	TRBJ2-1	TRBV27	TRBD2	CASSPGLAGGRDEQFF	TGTGCCAGCAGTCCCGGACTAGCGGGAGGGAGAGATGAGCAGTTCTTC
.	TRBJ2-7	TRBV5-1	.	CASSSPGDMRYEQYF	TGCGCCAGCAGCTCACCAGGGGATATGAGGTACGAGCAGTACTTC
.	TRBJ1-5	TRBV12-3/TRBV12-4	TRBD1	CASCSTGGKQPQHF	TGTGCCAGCTGTTCGACAGGGGGCAAGCAGCCCCAGCATTTT
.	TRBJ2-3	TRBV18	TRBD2	CASSPYLAGATDTQYF	TGTGCCAGCTCACCATATCTAGCGGGAGCCACAGATACGCAGTATTTT
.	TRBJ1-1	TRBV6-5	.	CASSYSWQSEAFF	TGTGCCAGCAGTTACTCGTGGCAGAGTGAAGCTTTCTTT
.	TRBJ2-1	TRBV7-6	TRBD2	CASSLLWTSGLKQFF	TGTGCCAGCAGCTTACTTTGGACTAGCGGGCTAAAGCAGTTCTTC
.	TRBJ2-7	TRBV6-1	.	CASSERGTGPSEQYF	TGTGCCAGCAGTGAGAGGGGGACGGGTCCGAGCGAGCAGTACTTC
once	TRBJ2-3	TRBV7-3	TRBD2	CASSSSTSGNTDTQYF	TGTGCCAGCAGCTCATCGACTAGCGGGAACACAGATACGCAGTATTTT
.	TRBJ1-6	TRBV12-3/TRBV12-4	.	CASSFASGGGSPLHF	TGTGCCAGCAGTTTTGCGTCGGGAGGGGGTTCACCCCTCCACTTT
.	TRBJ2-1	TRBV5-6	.	CASSLGFSSYNEQFF	TGTGCCAGCAGCTTAGGGTTCAGCTCCTACAATGAGCAGTTCTTC
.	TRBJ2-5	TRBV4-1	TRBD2	CASSQASSSGGQETQYF	TGCGCCAGCAGCCAAGCGAGCTCTAGCGGGGGCCAAGAGACCCAGTACTTC
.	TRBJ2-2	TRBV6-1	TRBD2	CASKWRGANTGELFF	TGTGCCAGCAAGTGGCGGGGGGCGAACACCGGGGAGCTGTTTTTT
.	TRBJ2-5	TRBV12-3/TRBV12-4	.	CASSLDGGQETQYF	TGTGCCAGCAGTTTAGATGGAGGGCAAGAGACCCAGTACTTC
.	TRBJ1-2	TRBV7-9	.	CASSAQGGSYGYTF	TGTGCCAGCAGCGCACAGGGCGGAAGCTATGGCTACACCTTC
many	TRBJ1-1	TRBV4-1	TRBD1	CASSQDRTGAFF	TGCGCCAGCAGCCAAGATCGGACAGGAGCTTTCTTT
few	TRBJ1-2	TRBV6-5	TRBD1	CASSNRGGYTF	TGTGCCAGCAGTAACAGGGGCGGCTACACCTTC
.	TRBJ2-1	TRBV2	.	CASSVGGPHNEQFF	TGTGCCAGCAGTGTGGGGGGCCCCCACAATGAGCAGTTCTTC
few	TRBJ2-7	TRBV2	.	CASREAASGEAYEQYF	TGTGCCAGCAGGGAAGCCGCCTCGGGGGAAGCGTACGAGCAGTACTTC
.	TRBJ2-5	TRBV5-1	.	CASSFQGGTEETQYF	TGCGCCAGCAGCTTTCAGGGGGGGACCGAAGAGACCCAGTACTTC
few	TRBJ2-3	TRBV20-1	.	CSASREPKDTQYF	TGCAGTGCTAGCCGGGAACCCAAAGATACGCAGTATTTT
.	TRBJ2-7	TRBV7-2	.	CASSTIYGPSYEQYF	TGTGCCAGCAGCACTATATATGGGCCCTCCTACGAGCAGTACTTC
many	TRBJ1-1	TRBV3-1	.	CASSQDGAGNTEAFF	TGTGCCAGCAGCCAAGATGGGGCAGGGAACACTGAAGCTTTCTTT
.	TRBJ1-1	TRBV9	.	CASSVSGHMNTEAFF	TGTGCCAGCAGCGTATCGGGTCACATGAACACTGAAGCTTTCTTT
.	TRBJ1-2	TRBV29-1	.	CSVDGFGQSYGYTF	TGCAGCGTTGACGGTTTTGGCCAATCCTATGGCTACACCTTC
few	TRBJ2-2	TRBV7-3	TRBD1	CASSRVPGQGRTGELFF	TGTGCCAGCAGTCGCGTCCCTGGACAGGGGCGCACCGGGGAGCTGTTTTTT
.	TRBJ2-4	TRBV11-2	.	CASSLGIQYF	TGTGCCAGCAGCTTAGGCATTCAGTACTTC
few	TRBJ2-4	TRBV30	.	CAWSYGGTVVTKNIQYF	TGTGCCTGGAGTTACGGGGGAACCGTCGTGACCAAAAACATTCAGTACTTC
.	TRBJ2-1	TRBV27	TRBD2	CASSFRAGAALLYNEQFF	TGTGCCAGCAGTTTTCGAGCGGGAGCCGCGCTTCTCTACAATGAGCAGTTCTTC
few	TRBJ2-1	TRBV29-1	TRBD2	CSVEVRREGRVDNEQFF	TGCAGCGTTGAAGTTCGGCGGGAGGGCCGTGTAGACAATGAGCAGTTCTTC
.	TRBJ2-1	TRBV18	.	CASSPPMSGDEQFF	TGTGCCAGCTCACCACCGATGTCAGGGGATGAGCAGTTCTTC
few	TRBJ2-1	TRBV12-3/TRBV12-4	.	CASSFVFLSYNEQFF	TGTGCCAGCAGTTTCGTGTTTCTCTCCTACAATGAGCAGTTCTTC
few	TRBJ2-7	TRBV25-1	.	CASGDWDVFPYEQYF	TGTGCCAGCGGCGACTGGGACGTATTCCCCTACGAGCAGTACTTC
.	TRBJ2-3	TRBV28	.	CASSSRVVGTDTQYF	TGTGCCAGCAGTTCCAGGGTAGTTGGCACAGATACGCAGTATTTT
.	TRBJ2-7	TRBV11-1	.	CASSLQAVNSYEQYF	TGTGCCAGCAGCTTACAAGCAGTGAACTCCTACGAGCAGTACTTC
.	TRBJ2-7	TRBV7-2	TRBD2	CASSFTASGVEQYF	TGTGCCAGCAGCTTTACTGCTAGCGGGGTTGAGCAGTACTTC
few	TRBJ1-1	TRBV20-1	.	CSARVTGRWRNTEAFF	TGCAGTGCTAGAGTTACAGGGAGGTGGCGAAACACTGAAGCTTTCTTT
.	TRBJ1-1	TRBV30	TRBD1	CAWRTGAPMNTEAFF	TGTGCCTGGCGGACAGGGGCCCCCATGAACACTGAAGCTTTCTTT
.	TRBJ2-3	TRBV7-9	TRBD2	CASSETSGGPTDTQYF	TGTGCCAGCAGCGAGACTAGCGGGGGCCCCACAGATACGCAGTATTTT
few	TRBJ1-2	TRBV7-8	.	CASSWGPADYGYTF	TGTGCCAGCAGCTGGGGCCCGGCCGACTATGGCTACACCTTC
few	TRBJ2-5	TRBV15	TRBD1	CATSSNRGVGETQYF	TGTGCCACCAGCAGCAACAGGGGAGTCGGGGAGACCCAGTACTTC
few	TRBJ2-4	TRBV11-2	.	CASSLNVDNIQYF	TGTGCCAGCAGCTTAAACGTGGATAACATTCAGTACTTC
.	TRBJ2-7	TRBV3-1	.	CATSLARSYEQYF	TGTGCGACGTCCCTAGCGAGATCCTACGAGCAGTACTTC
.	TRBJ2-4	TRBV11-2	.	CASSFLDSFLVSKNIQYF	TGTGCCAGCAGCTTCCTAGACTCGTTTTTGGTTTCCAAAAACATTCAGTACTTC